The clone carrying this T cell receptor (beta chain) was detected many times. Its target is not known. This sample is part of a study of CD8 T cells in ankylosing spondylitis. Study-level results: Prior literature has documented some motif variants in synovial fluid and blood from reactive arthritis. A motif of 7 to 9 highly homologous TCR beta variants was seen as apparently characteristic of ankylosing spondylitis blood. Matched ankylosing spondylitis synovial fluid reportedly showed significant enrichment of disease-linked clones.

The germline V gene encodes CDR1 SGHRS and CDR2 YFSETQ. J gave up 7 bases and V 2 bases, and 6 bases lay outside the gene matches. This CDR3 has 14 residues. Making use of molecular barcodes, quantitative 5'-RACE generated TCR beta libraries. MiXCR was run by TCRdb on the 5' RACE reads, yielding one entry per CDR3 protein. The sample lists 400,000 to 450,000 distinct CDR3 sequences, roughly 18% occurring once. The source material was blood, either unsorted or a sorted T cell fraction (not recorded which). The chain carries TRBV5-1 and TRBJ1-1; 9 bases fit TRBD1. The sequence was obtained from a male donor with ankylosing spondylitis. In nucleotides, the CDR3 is TGCGCCAGCAGCTTTGGACAGGGGCAGGGTGAAGCTTTCTTT. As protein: CASSFGQGQGEAFF. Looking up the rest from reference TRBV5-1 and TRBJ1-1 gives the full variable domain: KAGVTQTPRYLIKTRGQQVTLSCSPISGHRSVSWYQQTPGQGLQFLFEYFSETQRNKGNFPGRFSGRQFSNSRSEMNVSTLELGDSALYLCASSFGQGQGEAFFGQGTRLTVV.